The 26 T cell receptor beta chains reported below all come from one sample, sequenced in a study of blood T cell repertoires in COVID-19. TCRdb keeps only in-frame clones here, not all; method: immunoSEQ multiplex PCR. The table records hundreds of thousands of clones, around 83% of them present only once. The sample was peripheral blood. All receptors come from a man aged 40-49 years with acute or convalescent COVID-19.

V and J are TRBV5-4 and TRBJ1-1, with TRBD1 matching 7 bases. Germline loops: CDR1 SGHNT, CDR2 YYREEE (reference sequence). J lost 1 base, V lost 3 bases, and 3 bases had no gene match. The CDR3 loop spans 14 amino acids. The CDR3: CASSSRGPNTEAFF. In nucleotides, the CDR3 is TGTGCCAGCAGCTCAAGGGGGCCGAACACTGAAGCTTTCTTT.

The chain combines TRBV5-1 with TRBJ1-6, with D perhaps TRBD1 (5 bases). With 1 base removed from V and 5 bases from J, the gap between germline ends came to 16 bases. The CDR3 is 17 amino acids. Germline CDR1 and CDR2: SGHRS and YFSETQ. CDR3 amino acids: CASSLSRRGQNNSPLHF. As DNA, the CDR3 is TGCGCCAGCAGCTTGTCCCGGAGGGGTCAAAATAATTCACCCCTCCACTTT.

The CDR3 loop is CASSFERGAVTEQFF. The CDR3 DNA is TGTGCCAGCAGTTTTGAGCGGGGGGCTGTCACTGAGCAGTTCTTC. J is TRBJ2-1 and V is TRBV6-5; 9 bases align to TRBD2. Germline V lookup: CDR1 MNHEY, CDR2 SVGAGI. Unmatched junction bases numbered 10, after V lost 4 bases and J lost 9 bases. The CDR3 covers 15 residues.

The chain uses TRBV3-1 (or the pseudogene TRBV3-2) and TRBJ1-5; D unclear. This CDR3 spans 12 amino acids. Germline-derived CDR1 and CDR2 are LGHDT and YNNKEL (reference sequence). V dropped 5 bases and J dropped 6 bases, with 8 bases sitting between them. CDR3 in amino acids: CASSNPGQPQHF. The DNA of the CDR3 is TGTGCCAGCAGCAACCCCGGTCAGCCCCAGCATTTT.

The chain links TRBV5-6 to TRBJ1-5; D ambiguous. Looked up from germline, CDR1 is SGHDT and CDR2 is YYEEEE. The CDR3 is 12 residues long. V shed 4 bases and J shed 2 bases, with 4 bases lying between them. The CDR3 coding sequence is TGTGCCAGCAGCGAGGGCAATCAGCCCCAGCATTTT. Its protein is CASSEGNQPQHF.

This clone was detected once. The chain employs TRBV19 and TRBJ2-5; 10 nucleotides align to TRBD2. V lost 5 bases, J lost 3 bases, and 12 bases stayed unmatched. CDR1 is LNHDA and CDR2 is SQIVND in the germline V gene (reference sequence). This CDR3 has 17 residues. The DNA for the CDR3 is TGTGCCAGTAGTCCTCGACTAAGCGGGGGGGCGGAAGAGACCCAGTACTTC. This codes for CASSPRLSGGAEETQYF.

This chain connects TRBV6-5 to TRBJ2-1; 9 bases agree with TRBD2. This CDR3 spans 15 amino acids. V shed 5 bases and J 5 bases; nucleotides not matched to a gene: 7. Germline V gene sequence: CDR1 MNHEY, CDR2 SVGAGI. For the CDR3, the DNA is TGTGCCAGCAGTCTAAGCGGGGGGCTAGACAATGAGCAGTTCTTC. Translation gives CASSLSGGLDNEQFF.

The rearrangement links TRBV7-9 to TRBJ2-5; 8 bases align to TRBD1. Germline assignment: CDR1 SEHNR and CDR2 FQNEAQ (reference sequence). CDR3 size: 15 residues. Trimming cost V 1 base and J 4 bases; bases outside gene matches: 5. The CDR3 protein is CASSLGSGGPETQYF. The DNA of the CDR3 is TGTGCCAGCAGCTTAGGGTCAGGGGGCCCAGAGACCCAGTACTTC.

CDR3 loop: CATSRRTGISNQPQHF. Here the CDR3 DNA reads TGTGCCACCAGCAGAAGGACAGGTATTAGCAATCAGCCCCAGCATTTT. The rearrangement uses TRBV15 and TRBJ1-5; TRBD1 agrees at 7 bases. The CDR3 spans 16 residues. The trim removed 2 bases at V and 0 bases at J, leaving 4 bases unmatched. The germline gives CDR1 LNHNV, CDR2 YYDKDF (reference sequence). The variable domain in full, completed from reference TRBV15 and TRBJ1-5, reads DAMVIQNPRYQVTQFGKPVTLSCSQTLNHNVMYWYQQKSSQAPKLLFHYYDKDFNNEADTPDNFQSRRPNTSFCFLDIRSPGLGDTAMYLCATSRRTGISNQPQHFGDGTRLSIL.

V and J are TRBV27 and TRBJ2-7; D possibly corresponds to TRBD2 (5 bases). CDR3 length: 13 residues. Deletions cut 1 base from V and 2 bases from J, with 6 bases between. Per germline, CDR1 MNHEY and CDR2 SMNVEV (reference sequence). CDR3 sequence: CASSLWETYEQYF. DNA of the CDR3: TGTGCCAGCAGTTTATGGGAGACCTACGAGCAGTACTTC.

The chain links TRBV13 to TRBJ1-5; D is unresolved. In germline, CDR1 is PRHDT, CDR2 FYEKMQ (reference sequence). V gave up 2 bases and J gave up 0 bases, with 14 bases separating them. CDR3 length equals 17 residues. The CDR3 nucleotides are TGTGCCAGCAGCTTAAGGTCAGGATACAATAGCAATCAGCCCCAGCATTTT. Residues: CASSLRSGYNSNQPQHF.

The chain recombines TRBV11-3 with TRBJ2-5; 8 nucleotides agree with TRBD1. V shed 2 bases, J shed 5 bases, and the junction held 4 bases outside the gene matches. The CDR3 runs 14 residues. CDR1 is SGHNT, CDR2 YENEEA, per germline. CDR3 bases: TGTGCCAGCAGCTTACAGGGGGCCGGGGAGACCCAGTACTTC. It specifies CASSLQGAGETQYF.

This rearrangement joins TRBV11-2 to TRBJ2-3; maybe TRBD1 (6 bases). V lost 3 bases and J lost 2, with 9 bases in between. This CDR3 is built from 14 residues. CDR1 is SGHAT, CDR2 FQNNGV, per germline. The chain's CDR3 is CASSFGQFTDTQYF. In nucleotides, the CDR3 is TGTGCCAGCAGCTTCGGACAGTTCACAGATACGCAGTATTTT.

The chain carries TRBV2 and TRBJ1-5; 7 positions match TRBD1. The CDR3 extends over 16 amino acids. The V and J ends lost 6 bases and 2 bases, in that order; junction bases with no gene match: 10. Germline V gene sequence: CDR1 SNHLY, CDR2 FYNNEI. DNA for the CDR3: TGTGCCAGCAGGGAGATGACAGGGACCGGCAATCAGCCCCAGCATTTT. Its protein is CASREMTGTGNQPQHF.

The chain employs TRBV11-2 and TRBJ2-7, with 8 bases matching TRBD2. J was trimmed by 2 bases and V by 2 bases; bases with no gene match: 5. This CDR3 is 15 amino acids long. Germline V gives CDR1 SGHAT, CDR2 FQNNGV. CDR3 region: CASSLKGTSPYEQYF. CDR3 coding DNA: TGTGCCAGCAGCTTAAAGGGGACTAGTCCCTACGAGCAGTACTTC. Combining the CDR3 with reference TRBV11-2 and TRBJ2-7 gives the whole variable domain EAGVAQSPRYKIIEKRQSVAFWCNPISGHATLYWYQQILGQGPKLLIQFQNNGVVDDSQLPKDRFSAERLKGVDSTLKIQPAKLEDSAVYLCASSLKGTSPYEQYFGPGTRLTVT.

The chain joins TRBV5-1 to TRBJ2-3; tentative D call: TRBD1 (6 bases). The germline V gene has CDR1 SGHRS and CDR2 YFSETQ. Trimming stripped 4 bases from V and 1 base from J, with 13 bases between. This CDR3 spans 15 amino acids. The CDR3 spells CASSRQDIRTDTQYF. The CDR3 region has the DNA TGCGCCAGCAGCAGACAGGACATACGCACAGATACGCAGTATTTT.

The CDR3 reads CSVPTTGNYGYTF. In DNA, the CDR3 is TGCAGCGTCCCCACGACAGGCAACTATGGCTACACCTTC. The chain couples TRBV29-1 to TRBJ1-2, with D perhaps TRBD1 (6 bases). The germline V gene encodes CDR1 SQVTM and CDR2 ANQGSEA. CDR3 length equals 13 residues. Trimming took off 6 bases at V and 2 bases at J, with 13 bases between the two ends.

As DNA, the CDR3 is TGTGCCAGCAGTTACAGCGGCCAGGGGGCCTACTATGGCTACACCTTC. This sequence encodes CASSYSGQGAYYGYTF. The chain combines TRBV6-2 or TRBV6-3 with TRBJ1-2, with 8 bases matching TRBD1. The CDR3 runs to 16 residues. The J segment lost 3 bases and the V segment lost 2 bases, leaving 8 bases of the junction unmatched. CDR1 is MNHEY, CDR2 SVGEGT, per germline.

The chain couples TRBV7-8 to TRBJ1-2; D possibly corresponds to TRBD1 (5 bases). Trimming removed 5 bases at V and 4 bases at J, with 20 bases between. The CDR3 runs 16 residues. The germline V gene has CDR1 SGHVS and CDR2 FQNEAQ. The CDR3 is CASSKITGVHAYGYTF. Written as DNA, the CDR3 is TGTGCCAGCAGCAAAATAACGGGGGTACATGCCTATGGCTACACCTTC.

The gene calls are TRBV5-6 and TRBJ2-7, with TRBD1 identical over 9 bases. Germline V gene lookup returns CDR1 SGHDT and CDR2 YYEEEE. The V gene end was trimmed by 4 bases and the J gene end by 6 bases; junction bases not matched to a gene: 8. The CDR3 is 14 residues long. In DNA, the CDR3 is TGTGCCAGCAGCCGACAAGGGACAGGGACCGAGCAGTACTTC. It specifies CASSRQGTGTEQYF.

CDR3 DNA sequence: TGCGCCAGCAGCTCGCTAGGTGGGGGCCACACAGATACGCAGTATTTT. Amino acids: CASSSLGGGHTDTQYF. The chain combines TRBV5-1 with TRBJ2-3, with D possibly TRBD1 on 6 matching bases. V lost 3 bases and J lost 2, with 16 bases in between. Germline CDR1 and CDR2: SGHRS and YFSETQ. This CDR3 spans 16 amino acids.

CDR3 protein: CASSHFGAGASYEQYF. The DNA for the CDR3 is TGTGCCAGCAGCCATTTCGGGGCGGGGGCCTCCTACGAGCAGTACTTC. V and J are TRBV7-9 and TRBJ2-7, with D perhaps TRBD2 (7 bases). This CDR3 is 16 amino acids long. V dropped 5 bases and J dropped 0 bases, with 17 bases sitting between them. CDR1 and CDR2 from the germline V gene are SEHNR and FQNEAQ (reference sequence).

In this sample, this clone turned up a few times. The CDR3 DNA sequence: TGTGCCAGCAGCTTAACAGGACCCGACTCTGGAAACACCATATATTTT. It codes for CASSLTGPDSGNTIYF. The J gene is TRBJ1-3, the V gene TRBV7-6, with TRBD1 as a possible D gene (5 bases). Germline V gene lookup returns CDR1 SGHVS and CDR2 FNYEAQ. Trimming pared 2 bases from V and 0 bases from J, leaving 11 bases between. The CDR3 length is 16 residues.

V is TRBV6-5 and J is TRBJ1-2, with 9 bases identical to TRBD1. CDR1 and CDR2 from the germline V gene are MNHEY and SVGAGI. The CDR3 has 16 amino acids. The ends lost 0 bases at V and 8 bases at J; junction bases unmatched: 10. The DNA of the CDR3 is TGTGCCAGCAGTTACTCCCGTTCACAGGGGGCGGGAGGCTACACCTTC. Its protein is CASSYSRSQGAGGYTF.

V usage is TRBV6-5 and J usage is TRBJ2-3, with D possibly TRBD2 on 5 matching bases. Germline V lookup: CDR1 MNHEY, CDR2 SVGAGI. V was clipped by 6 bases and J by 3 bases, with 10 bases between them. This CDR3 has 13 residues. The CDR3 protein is CASRVGETDTQYF. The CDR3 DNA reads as TGTGCCAGCAGAGTGGGAGAGACAGATACGCAGTATTTT.

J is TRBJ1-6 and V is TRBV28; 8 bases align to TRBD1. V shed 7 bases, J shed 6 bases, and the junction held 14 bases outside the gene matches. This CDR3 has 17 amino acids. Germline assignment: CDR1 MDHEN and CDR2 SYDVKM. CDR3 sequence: CASTGSEWTGINSPLHF. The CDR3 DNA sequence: TGTGCCAGCACCGGTAGTGAGTGGACAGGGATTAATTCACCCCTCCACTTT. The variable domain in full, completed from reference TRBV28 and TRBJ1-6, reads DVKVTQSSRYLVKRTGEKVFLECVQDMDHENMFWYRQDPGLGLRLIYFSYDVKMKEKGDIPEGYSVSREKKERFSLILESASTNQTSMYLCASTGSEWTGINSPLHFGNGTRLTVT.